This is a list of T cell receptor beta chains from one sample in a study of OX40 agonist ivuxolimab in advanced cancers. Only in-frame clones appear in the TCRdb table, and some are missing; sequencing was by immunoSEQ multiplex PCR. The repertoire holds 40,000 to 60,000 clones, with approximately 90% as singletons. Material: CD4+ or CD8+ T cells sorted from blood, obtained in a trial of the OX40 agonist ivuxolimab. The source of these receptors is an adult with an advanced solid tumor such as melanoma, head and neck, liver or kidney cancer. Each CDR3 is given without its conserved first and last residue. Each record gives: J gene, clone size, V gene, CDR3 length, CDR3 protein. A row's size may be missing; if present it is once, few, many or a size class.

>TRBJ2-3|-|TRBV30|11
AWTGGGIDTQY
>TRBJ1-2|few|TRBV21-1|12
ASSESGGDYGYT
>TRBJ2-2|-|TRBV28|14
ASSPWTGTNTGELF
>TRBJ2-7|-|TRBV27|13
ASSLRGQVSYEQY
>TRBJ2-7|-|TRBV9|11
ASSVGVDYEQY
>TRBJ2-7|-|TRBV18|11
ASSPGTAYEQY
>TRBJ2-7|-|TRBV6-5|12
ASSRGPAPDEQY
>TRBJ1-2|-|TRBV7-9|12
ASSLTGPYYGYT
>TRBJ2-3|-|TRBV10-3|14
AISIDSSGGADTQY
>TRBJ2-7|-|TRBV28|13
ASSPTGLRPYEQY
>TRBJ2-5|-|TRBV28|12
ASSPQVGRETQY
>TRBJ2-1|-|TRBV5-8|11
ATRPGSYNEQF
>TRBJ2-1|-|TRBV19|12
ASSGRGNYNEQF
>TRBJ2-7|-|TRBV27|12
ASSNRGVGYEQY
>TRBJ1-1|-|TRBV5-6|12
ASSLDYSGTEAF
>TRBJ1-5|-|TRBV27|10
ASSSENQPQH
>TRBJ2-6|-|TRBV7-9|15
ASSFSGGAPGANVLT
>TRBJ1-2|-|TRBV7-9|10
ASSPGENGYT
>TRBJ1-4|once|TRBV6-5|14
ASSYSSGRWDEKLF
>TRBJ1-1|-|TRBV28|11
ASSFLGGAEAF
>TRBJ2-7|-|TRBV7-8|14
ASSSAATQGTSGVY
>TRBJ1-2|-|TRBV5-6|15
ASSPEFDRGPNYGYT
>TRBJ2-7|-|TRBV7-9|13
ASSLGAGAENEQY
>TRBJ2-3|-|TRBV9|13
ASSGTGAGADTQY
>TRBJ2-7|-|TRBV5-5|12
ASSFPQGSYEQY
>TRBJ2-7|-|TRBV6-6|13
ASRQDSNPSYEQY
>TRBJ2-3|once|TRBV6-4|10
AKATSTDTQY
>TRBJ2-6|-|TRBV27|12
ASTPPVWANVLT
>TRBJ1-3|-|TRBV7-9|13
ASSLVQGAGNTIY
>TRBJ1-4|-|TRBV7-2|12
ASSGLGTGEKLF
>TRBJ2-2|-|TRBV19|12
ASSMVWNTGELF
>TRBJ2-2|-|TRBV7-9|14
ASSPNRGEGTGELF
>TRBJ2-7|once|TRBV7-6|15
ASSLESPRDGVYEQY
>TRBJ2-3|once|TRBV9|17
ASSVGLAGGLKSTDTQY
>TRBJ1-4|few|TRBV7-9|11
ASSLAHGQKLF
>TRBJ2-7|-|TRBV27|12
ASSFQRGGYEQY
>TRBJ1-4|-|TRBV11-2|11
ASSHPGFEKLF
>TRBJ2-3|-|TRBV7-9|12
ASSLTAGGDTQY
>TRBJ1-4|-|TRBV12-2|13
ASRLRRPTNEKLF
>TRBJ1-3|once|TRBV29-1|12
SVSGQTSGNTIY
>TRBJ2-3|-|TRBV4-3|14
ASSQETSGVTDTQY
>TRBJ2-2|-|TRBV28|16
ASSPPRGQGTPTGELF
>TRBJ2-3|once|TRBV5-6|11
ASSFQEADTQY
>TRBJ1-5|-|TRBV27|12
ASSLYRDHQPQH
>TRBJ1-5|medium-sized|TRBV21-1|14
ATQTGSLSSNQPQH
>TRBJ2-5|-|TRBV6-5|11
ASKVKGQETQY
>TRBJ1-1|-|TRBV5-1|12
ASSLDGEPTEAF
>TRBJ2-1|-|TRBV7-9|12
ASSLGGGTNEQF
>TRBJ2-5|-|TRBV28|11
ASSPTGSETQY
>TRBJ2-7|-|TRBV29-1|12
SVELPDRNYEQY
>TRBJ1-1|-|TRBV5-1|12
ASSLVRTNTEAF
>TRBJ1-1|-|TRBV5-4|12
ASSFRQGDSEAF
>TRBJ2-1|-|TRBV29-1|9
SVEMNNEQF
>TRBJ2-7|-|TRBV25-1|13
ASSERTESSYEQY
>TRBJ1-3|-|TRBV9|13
ASSALLGSGNTIY
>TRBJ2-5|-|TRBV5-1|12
ASSLVAAQETQY
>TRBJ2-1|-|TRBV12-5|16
ASGLEDLGPIGNNEQF
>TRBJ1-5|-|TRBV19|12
ASTPGGDYQPQH
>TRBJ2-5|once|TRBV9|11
ASSVAIAETQY